Listed here are 30 T cell receptor beta chains from one sample, sequenced in a study of blood T cells in healthy people across ages. The use of a sample-barcoded 5' primer and a J-beta primer mix characterized a second PCR of roughly 6 to 11 cycles. TCRdb reprocessed the 5' RACE reads via MiXCR and lists one record per CDR3 protein. This table holds more than 750,000 distinct CDR3 sequences, roughly 29% found once. These data also formed part of another study, on T cells of mothers and their children.

The sample consisted of blood. The source is a woman in her forties in good health.

This clonotype was counted a few times. The V gene is TRBV5-1, the J gene TRBJ2-7; D might be TRBD1 or TRBD2, each matching 6 bases. The CDR3 has 13 residues. Germline CDR1 reads SGHRS; CDR2 reads YFSETQ. V shed 2 bases and J shed 6 bases, with 12 bases lying between them. DNA for the CDR3: TGCGCCAGCAGCTTCGAAGGGGGGAGCGAGCAGTACTTC. Translating gives CASSFEGGSEQYF.

V gene TRBV7-2 combines with J gene TRBJ2-7; TRBD2 agrees at 9 bases. From germline, CDR1 is SGHTA and CDR2 FQGNSA. V was clipped by 4 bases and J by 4 bases; unmatched bases: 11. The CDR3 is made up of 16 amino acids. This CDR3 is CASSSSGLAGEYEQYF. CDR3 DNA sequence: TGTGCCAGCAGCTCCTCGGGGTTAGCGGGGGAATACGAGCAGTACTTC.

This clonotype appeared a few times. The chain recombines TRBV27 with TRBJ1-5, with D unresolved. Trimming cost V 0 bases and J 7 bases, with 7 bases left between them. The CDR3 is 13 amino acids. Germline CDR1 MNHEY, CDR2 SMNVEV (reference sequence). The CDR3 DNA follows: TGTGCCAGCAGTTTATCTACTGTCCAGCCCCAGCATTTT. This translates into CASSLSTVQPQHF.

Notes on this clonotype: A read error is possible here, since a much larger clone lies one base away. The chain recombines TRBV7-8 with TRBJ2-7; D call uncertain. The length of the CDR3 is 15 residues. The germline V gene encodes CDR1 SGHVS and CDR2 FQNEAQ. Trimming left V 5 bases short and J 4 bases short, with 18 bases between. The CDR3 region is CASSTPDGWSYEQYF. The CDR3 DNA sequence: TGTGCCAGCAGCACCCCGGACGGGTGGTCATACGAGCAGTACTTC.

The V call is TRBV12-3 or TRBV12-4, the J call TRBJ1-2, with TRBD1 matching 11 bases. This CDR3 has 15 residues. After removal of 2 bases from V and 7 bases from J, the junction contained 6 bases not matched to a gene. CDR3 nucleotides: TGTGCCAGCAGTTTACGGACAGGGGGCGTTGGTGGCTACACCTTC. This translates into CASSLRTGGVGGYTF.

The rearrangement uses TRBV6-2 or TRBV6-3 and TRBJ1-2; D not certain. CDR1 MNHEY and CDR2 SVGEGT come from the germline V gene. The CDR3 covers 16 residues. Trimming cost V 0 bases and J 5 bases, with 16 bases left between them. CDR3 protein: CASSYSRREQQYGYTF. The CDR3 DNA is TGTGCCAGCAGTTACTCGCGTCGGGAACAGCAATATGGCTACACCTTC.

This clonotype has just a few counts. The chain joins TRBV12-3 or TRBV12-4 to TRBJ2-7, with TRBD1 matching over 10 bases. The CDR3 has 15 residues. V shed 5 bases and J 7 bases; nucleotides not matched to a gene: 11. The CDR3 nucleotides read TGTGCCAGCAGTCGACGGGGACAGGGGAAACGTGAGCAGTACTTC. It yields the protein CASSRRGQGKREQYF.

The V gene is TRBV14, the J gene TRBJ2-3, with 8 bases matching TRBD1. CDR3 size: 15 residues. With V trimmed by 1 base and J by 5 bases, 5 bases remained unmatched. CDR1 and CDR2 from the germline V gene are SGHDN and FVKESK. Written as DNA, the CDR3 is TGTGCCAGCAGCCAAGGACAGGGGTTCGGAGATACGCAGTATTTT. Translation gives CASSQGQGFGDTQYF.

This clonotype was detected a few times. The chain carries TRBV7-3 and TRBJ2-2; D is possibly TRBD2 (7 bases). Germline loops: CDR1 SGHTA, CDR2 FQGTGA. The CDR3 totals 19 residues. V lost 1 base and J lost 3, with 21 bases in between. As DNA, the CDR3 is TGTGCCAGCAGCTTAAGCCCCGCCCGGGGGGCCACGGACACCGGGGAGCTGTTTTTT. It encodes CASSLSPARGATDTGELFF. Drawing the rest from reference TRBV7-3 and TRBJ2-2, the complete variable domain is GAGVSQTPSNKVTEKGKYVELRCDPISGHTALYWYRQSLGQGPEFLIYFQGTGAADDSGLPNDRFFAVRPEGSVSTLKIQRTERGDSAVYLCASSLSPARGATDTGELFFGEGSRLTVL.

This sequence joins TRBV7-9 and TRBJ2-5; D is uncertain. V lost 7 bases, J lost 0 bases, and 12 bases lay in between. Germline lookup yields CDR1 SEHNR and CDR2 FQNEAQ (reference sequence). The CDR3 spans 14 residues. CDR3: CASTLADYQETQYF. CDR3 DNA sequence: TGTGCCAGCACCCTGGCGGATTACCAAGAGACCCAGTACTTC.

The chain uses TRBV18 and TRBJ1-2; 7 nucleotides match TRBD1. The germline V gene has CDR1 KGHSH and CDR2 LQKENI. The CDR3 loop spans 15 amino acids. J was trimmed by 4 bases and V by 2 bases; bases with no gene match: 7. The DNA for the CDR3 is TGTGCCAGCTCACCAGGTCAGGGGGGTGGCTATGGCTACACCTTC. This translates into CASSPGQGGGYGYTF.

The table lists this clonotype with a few counts. This chain joins TRBV12-3 or TRBV12-4 and TRBJ2-5, with TRBD1 as a possible D gene (7 bases). Trimming stripped 2 bases from V and 2 bases from J, with 18 bases between. The CDR3 covers 17 residues. The CDR3 here is CASSLFQPGGQQETQYF. Here the CDR3 DNA reads TGTGCCAGCAGTTTATTCCAACCAGGGGGGCAACAAGAGACCCAGTACTTC.

This clonotype was recorded a few times. This may be a read error, as it is one base from a much larger clone. The chain carries TRBV20-1 and TRBJ2-5; no reliable D call. V lost 2 bases to trimming and J lost 5 bases, with 3 bases between them. CDR1 DFQATT and CDR2 SNEGSKA come from the germline V gene (reference sequence). The CDR3 loop spans 10 amino acids. The CDR3 protein is CSARWETQYF. Written as DNA, the CDR3 is TGCAGTGCTAGATGGGAGACCCAGTACTTC.

V usage is TRBV30 and J usage is TRBJ2-1; D not certain. Germline V lookup: CDR1 GTSNPN, CDR2 SVGIG (reference sequence). V was shortened by 5 bases and J by 4 bases, with 15 bases between the two germline ends. The CDR3 runs to 14 residues. CDR3 sequence: CAWAHVVGYNEQFF. DNA for the CDR3: TGTGCCTGGGCTCACGTAGTAGGGTACAATGAGCAGTTCTTC.

This clonotype was detected only a few times. The chain is built from TRBV27 and TRBJ2-5; 7 nucleotides align to TRBD1. The J call may be mistaken, given a closer DNA end match to TRBJ2-7. Germline loops: CDR1 MNHEY, CDR2 SMNVEV (reference sequence). The CDR3 consists of 14 residues. CDR3: CASRSRQGPYEQYF. For the CDR3, the DNA is TGTGCCAGCAGGTCACGACAGGGCCCCTACGAGCAGTACTTC.

The J gene is TRBJ2-4, the V gene TRBV9; 12 positions match TRBD1. The germline gives CDR1 SGDLS, CDR2 YYNGEE. This CDR3 contains 15 residues. Trimming at V came to 0 bases and at J to 13 bases, leaving 8 bases not matched to a gene. DNA of the CDR3: TGTGCCAGCAGCGTAGGGGGACAGGGGGCGTGGAAGCAGTACTTC. Residues: CASSVGGQGAWKQYF.

This clonotype has a count of ten or more. This chain uses TRBV7-2 with TRBJ2-7; tentatively, D is TRBD1 or TRBD2 (5 bases each). The CDR3 is 13 amino acids. V was cut by 3 bases and J by 3 bases, with 9 bases left in between. Germline lookup yields CDR1 SGHTA and CDR2 FQGNSA. Here the CDR3 reads CASSFGTVYEQYF. The CDR3 DNA is TGTGCCAGCAGCTTCGGGACGGTCTACGAGCAGTACTTC. Together with reference TRBV7-2 and TRBJ2-7, the CDR3 gives the full variable domain: GAGVSQSPSNKVTEKGKDVELRCDPISGHTALYWYRQSLGQGLEFLIYFQGNSAPDKSGLPSDRFSAERTGGSVSTLTIQRTQQEDSAVYLCASSFGTVYEQYFGPGTRLTVT.

The chain joins TRBV12-3 or TRBV12-4 to TRBJ2-7, with 7 bases that match TRBD1. This CDR3 comprises 14 residues. Germline trimming cut 9 bases from V and 4 bases from J; bases unmatched to any gene: 12. As DNA, the CDR3 is TGTGCCAGTGCCGAGGGGGCGCTGGATTACGAGCAGTACTTC. Its protein product is CASAEGALDYEQYF.

This clonotype was found many times. The chain recombines TRBV7-2 with TRBJ2-7, with TRBD1 as a possible D gene (5 bases). Looked up from germline, CDR1 is SGHTA and CDR2 is FQGNSA. This CDR3 spans 13 amino acids. Between the trimmed V and J ends, which lost 5 bases and 6 bases, there was a span of 14 bases. The CDR3 loop reads CASSLGVRGEQYF. CDR3 DNA: TGTGCCAGCAGCCTAGGGGTTAGGGGCGAGCAGTACTTC.

As for this clonotype: This may arise from a read error, as a much more abundant clone is one base away. The V gene is TRBV24-1, the J gene TRBJ2-3, with D perhaps TRBD1 or TRBD2 (5 bases each). This CDR3 comprises 14 residues. V was trimmed by 7 bases and J by 4 bases, leaving 14 bases between them. Germline CDR1 is KGHDR and CDR2 is SFDVKD. Here the CDR3 DNA reads TGTGCCACCAGGGAAAGCAGGGAGCCAGATACGCAGTATTTT. Translation gives CATRESREPDTQYF.

The chain recombines TRBV4-1 with TRBJ1-6, with 7 bases identical to TRBD1. The V gene end was trimmed by 1 base and the J gene end by 7 bases; junction bases not matched to a gene: 4. CDR3 length equals 15 residues. From germline, CDR1 is MGHRA and CDR2 YSYEKL. This CDR3 reads CASSQVMTGNSPLHF. In nucleotides, the CDR3 is TGCGCCAGCAGCCAAGTGATGACAGGGAATTCACCCCTCCACTTT.

This clonotype was seen a few times. CDR3 sequence (DNA): TGTGCCAGCAGCTTCGATTGGGCAGGGATGTACTTC. Protein sequence: CASSFDWAGMYF. The chain joins TRBV7-2 to TRBJ2-7, with D maybe TRBD1 (5 bases). The CDR3 loop spans 12 amino acids. Germline lookup yields CDR1 SGHTA and CDR2 FQGNSA. V lost 3 bases to trimming and J lost 12 bases, with 15 bases between them.

The chain links TRBV11-1 to TRBJ2-1; D call uncertain. Germline V lookup: CDR1 SGHAT, CDR2 FQDESV (reference sequence). The CDR3 runs 12 residues. The germline V and J ends were trimmed by 3 bases and 5 bases, with 5 bases remaining between them. CDR3 amino acids: CASSFQNNEQFF. CDR3 nucleotides: TGTGCCAGCAGCTTCCAGAACAATGAGCAGTTCTTC.

This clonotype occurred a few times. At one of its ends the junction is not consistent with the germline gene, which may arise from a read error. The chain combines TRBV20-1 with TRBJ2-3; D uncertain. This CDR3 has 12 residues. Germline V gene data show CDR1 as DFQATT and CDR2 as SNEGSKA (reference sequence). The CDR3 nucleotides read TGCGGTGCCGCAGACCCCACAGATACGCAGTATTTT. The encoded protein is CGAADPTDTQYF.

This sequence joins TRBV6-2 or TRBV6-3 and TRBJ2-5; either TRBD1 or TRBD2 may supply D (5 bases each). The V gene lost 5 bases and the J gene lost 11 bases, with 21 bases spanning the gap. The CDR3 contains 14 residues. Germline CDR1 and CDR2: MNHEY and SVGEGT. The CDR3 region is CASSDRGRYNEQYF. Here the CDR3 DNA reads TGTGCCAGCAGTGACCGGGGCCGCTACAATGAGCAGTACTTC.

The genes are TRBV6-2 or TRBV6-3 and TRBJ2-3, with TRBD1 matching 7 bases. Germline CDR1 and CDR2: MNHEY and SVGEGT. The length of the CDR3 is 14 residues. V shed 4 bases and J 4 bases; nucleotides not matched to a gene: 5. CDR3 in DNA: TGTGCCAGCAGTTTATTTACAGGGGCAGATACGCAGTATTTT. This gives the protein CASSLFTGADTQYF.

The V call is TRBV6-6, the J call TRBJ2-3; D may be TRBD1 or TRBD2 (5 bases each). Germline CDR1 MNHNY, CDR2 SVGAGI (reference sequence). V gave up 0 bases and J gave up 14 bases, with 9 bases separating them. The CDR3 consists of 11 residues. Written as DNA, the CDR3 is TGTGCCAGCAGTTACTCTCGGGGCAGGTATTTT. The encoded protein is CASSYSRGRYF.

Concerning this clonotype itself: This clone may be a read error of a much larger clone one base away. The chain recombines TRBV28 with TRBJ2-6, with D perhaps given as TRBD1 or TRBD2 (5 bases each). Looked up from germline, CDR1 is MDHEN and CDR2 is SYDVKM. The CDR3 loop spans 15 amino acids. CDR3 residues: CASRKGSSGANVRTF. CDR3 nucleotides: TGTGCCAGCAGGAAGGGGAGCTCTGGGGCCAACGTCCGGACTTTC.

This clonotype came up a few times. The V and J genes are TRBV12-3 or TRBV12-4 and TRBJ2-3, with 10 bases that match TRBD1. The V and J ends lost 0 bases and 4 bases, in that order; junction bases with no gene match: 10. CDR3 length: 18 residues. The CDR3: CASSLALRQGARADTQYF. The CDR3 DNA reads as TGTGCCAGCAGTTTAGCGCTAAGACAGGGGGCGCGGGCAGATACGCAGTATTTT.

This rearrangement joins TRBV20-1 to TRBJ1-1; D remains unclear. Germline V gene lookup returns CDR1 DFQATT and CDR2 SNEGSKA (reference sequence). Trimming pared 0 bases from V and 4 bases from J, leaving 9 bases between. The CDR3 length is 13 residues. The CDR3 DNA follows: TGCAGTGCTAGAGATAGTTTAACCACTGAAGCTTTCTTT. Amino acid sequence: CSARDSLTTEAFF.